This T cell receptor beta chain was sequenced during a study of memory B cells and T cells in multiple sclerosis listed by TCRdb under 2018. About the full investigation: In multiple sclerosis patients, the study set the TCR beta repertoires of autoproliferating peripheral T cells against those of T cells infiltrating brain lesions. TCR sequencing included a couple of multiple sclerosis patients for whom either brain lesions at autopsy or brain-infiltrating cells from biopsy were available.

After stimulus-free culture of CFSE-labeled PBMCs, the autoproliferating (CFSEdim) and non-proliferating (CFSEhi) T cell fractions were sequenced separately. Altogether, fewer than 55 million CFSE-labeled PBMCs were kept in culture for less than eight days with no stimulus, after which the replicate wells were combined. PBMCs were labeled with about 0.5 uM CFSE and cultured in serum-free AIM-V medium without exogenous stimuli. PBMCs were isolated by Ficoll density gradient centrifugation and cryopreserved before use. Using a FACSAria III, live 7-AAD-negative cells were sorted, then washed with PBS and stored frozen at -80 degrees C as dry pellets. CDR1 and CDR2, per the germline V gene (reference sequence), are MNHEY and SMNVEV. Relative to germline, V is 2 bases shorter and J is 3 bases shorter, with 13 bases between their ends. From the cysteine through the phenylalanine, the CDR3 covers 15 amino acids. The kept DNA is CDR3 alone, 45 bases in frame from the first base.

What the authors observed across the whole study: Because clone-set sizes differed between compartments, counts of shared clonotypes were influenced and normalization was required.

The immunoSEQ Platform was used to amplify TCRbeta CDR3 regions from extracted genomic DNA. The immunoSEQ assay combined multiplex PCR with high-throughput sequencing and a vendor bioinformatics pipeline. The published analysis was carried out like this. Non-productive sequences and CDR3s shorter than 4 amino acids were removed, and clonotype frequencies were recalculated per sample. In immunoSEQ Analyzer 2.0, shared clonotypes were identified as identical CDR3 amino acid, V gene and J gene sequences. To normalize repertoire overlap, the number of shared clonotypes was divided by the product of the two clone-set sizes and multiplied by 1000 to give arbitrary units. TCRdb retrieved this table from immuneACCESS and kept in-frame rearrangements only. Not all clones are present; in checked studies, unresolved V genes account for under half, and no reason is known for the remainder. V, J and clone size derive from that table, while D and trimming were established from the DNA sequence. Recorded for this sample are about 12,000 clones; roughly four fifths of them occurred a single time. The top ten clonotypes cover about 2.5% of the sample.

Of note for this clone: There is no known antigen for this receptor. No much larger clone is present one base from it, and per-base qualities are unavailable.

The V and J genes are TRBV27 and TRBJ1-1; a tentative D call is TRBD1 (6 bases match). The clonotype originates from a human donor with multiple sclerosis. Input material: PBMCs from blood kept in culture. The CDR3 has the sequence CASSLTSGADTEAFF. The DNA sequence is TGTGCCAGCAGTTTAACCTCAGGGGCGGACACTGAAGCTTTCTTT.